This TCR beta chain is drawn from a study of HIV-infected patients and healthy controls. The CDR3 is made up of 17 amino acids. V lost 2 bases and J lost 2, with 14 bases in between. The V gene's germline CDR1 is SGHRS and CDR2 YFSETQ. Study results and caveats: Size-matched repertoire data failed to replicate the apparent Gini index recovery after therapy in HIV-infected patients.

No cell fractionation was done, so the repertoire covers all unsorted peripheral blood T cells. This clonotype was recorded many times. Antigen specificity is unknown. Reverse transcription used approximately 500 ng RNA and constant-region primers for alpha and beta. Using multiplexing indices, alpha and beta chain libraries were generated apart by chain-specific third strand synthesis. MiXCR, applied by TCRdb to the 5' RACE reads, yields one record per CDR3 protein. The sample records 15,000 to 20,000 distinct CDR3 sequences, 7.5% to 9% being singletons. Sequences were obtained from blood. This sequence originates from an adult in good health. This chain uses TRBV5-1 with TRBJ2-6, with a weak D call TRBD1 (6 bases). CDR3 amino acids: CASSFTNRVTGANVLTF. The CDR3 region has the DNA TGCGCCAGCAGCTTTACGAACAGGGTGACTGGGGCCAACGTCCTGACTTTC.